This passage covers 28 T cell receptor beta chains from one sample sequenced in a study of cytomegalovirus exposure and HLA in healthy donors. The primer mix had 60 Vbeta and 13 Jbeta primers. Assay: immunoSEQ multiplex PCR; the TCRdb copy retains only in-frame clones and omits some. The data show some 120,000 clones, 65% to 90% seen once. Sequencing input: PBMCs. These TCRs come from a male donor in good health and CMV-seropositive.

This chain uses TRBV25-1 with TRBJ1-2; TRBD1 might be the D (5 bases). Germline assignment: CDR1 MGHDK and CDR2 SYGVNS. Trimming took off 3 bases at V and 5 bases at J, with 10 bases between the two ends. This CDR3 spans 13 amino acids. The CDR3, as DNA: TGTGCCAGCAGTGAGTCAGGGTTGTATGGCTACACCTTC. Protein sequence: CASSESGLYGYTF.

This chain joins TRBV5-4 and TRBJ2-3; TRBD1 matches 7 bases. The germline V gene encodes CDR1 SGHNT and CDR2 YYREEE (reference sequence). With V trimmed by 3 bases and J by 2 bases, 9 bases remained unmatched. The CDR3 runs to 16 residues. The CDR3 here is CASSSKGAGSTDTQYF. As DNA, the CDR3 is TGTGCCAGCAGCTCGAAGGGGGCAGGCTCCACAGATACGCAGTATTTT.

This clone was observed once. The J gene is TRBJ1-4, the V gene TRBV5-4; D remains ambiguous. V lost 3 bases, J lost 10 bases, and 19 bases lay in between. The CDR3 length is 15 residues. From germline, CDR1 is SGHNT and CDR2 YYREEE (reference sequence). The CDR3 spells CASSSLTNQTGKLFF. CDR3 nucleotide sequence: TGTGCCAGCAGCTCGCTGACAAACCAAACTGGAAAACTGTTTTTT.

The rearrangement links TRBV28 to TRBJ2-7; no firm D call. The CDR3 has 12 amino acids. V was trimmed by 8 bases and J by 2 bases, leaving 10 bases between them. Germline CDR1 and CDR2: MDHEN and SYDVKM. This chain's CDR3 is CASALWPYEQYF. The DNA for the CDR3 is TGTGCCAGCGCCCTCTGGCCCTACGAGCAGTACTTC.

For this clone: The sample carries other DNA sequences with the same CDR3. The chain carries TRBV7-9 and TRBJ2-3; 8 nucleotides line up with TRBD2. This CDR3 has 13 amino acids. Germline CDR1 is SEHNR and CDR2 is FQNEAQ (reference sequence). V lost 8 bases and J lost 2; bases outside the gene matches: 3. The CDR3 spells CASGREVTDTQYF. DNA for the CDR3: TGTGCCAGCGGGCGGGAGGTCACAGATACGCAGTATTTT.

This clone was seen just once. The CDR3 nucleotides read TGTGCCAGCAGCTTACCACGGGAGGGCCTCAACGAGCAGTACTTC. Its translation: CASSLPREGLNEQYF. The chain joins TRBV7-8 to TRBJ2-7, with 8 bases lining up with TRBD2. Per germline, CDR1 SGHVS and CDR2 FQNEAQ. Trimming cost V 2 bases and J 5 bases; bases outside gene matches: 8. The CDR3 sequence is 15 residues long.

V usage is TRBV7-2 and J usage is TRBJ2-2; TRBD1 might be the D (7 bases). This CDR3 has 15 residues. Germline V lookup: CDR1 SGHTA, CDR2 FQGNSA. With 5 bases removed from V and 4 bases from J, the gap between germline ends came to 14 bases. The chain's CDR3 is CASSLGGGGTGELFF. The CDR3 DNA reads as TGTGCCAGCAGCCTAGGAGGGGGCGGCACCGGGGAGCTGTTTTTT. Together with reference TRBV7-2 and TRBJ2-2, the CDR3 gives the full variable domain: GAGVSQSPSNKVTEKGKDVELRCDPISGHTALYWYRQSLGQGLEFLIYFQGNSAPDKSGLPSDRFSAERTGGSVSTLTIQRTQQEDSAVYLCASSLGGGGTGELFFGEGSRLTVL.

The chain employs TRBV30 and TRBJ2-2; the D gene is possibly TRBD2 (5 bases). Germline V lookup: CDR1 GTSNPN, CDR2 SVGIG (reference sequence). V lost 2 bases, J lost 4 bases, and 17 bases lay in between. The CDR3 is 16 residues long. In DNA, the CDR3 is TGTGCCTGGAGTCCATTATGGACCGGGATCACCGGGGAGCTGTTTTTT. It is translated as CAWSPLWTGITGELFF.

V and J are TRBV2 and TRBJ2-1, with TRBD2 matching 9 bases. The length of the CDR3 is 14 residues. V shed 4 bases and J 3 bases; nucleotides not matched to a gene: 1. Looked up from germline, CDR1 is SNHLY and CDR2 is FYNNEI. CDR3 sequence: CASSGGRGYNEQFF. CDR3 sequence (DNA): TGTGCCAGCAGTGGCGGGAGGGGCTACAATGAGCAGTTCTTC.

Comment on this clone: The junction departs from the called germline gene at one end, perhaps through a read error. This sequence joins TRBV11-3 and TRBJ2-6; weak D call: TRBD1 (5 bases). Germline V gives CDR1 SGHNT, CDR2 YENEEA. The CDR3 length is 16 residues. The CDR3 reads CASSQSIGSGANGLTF. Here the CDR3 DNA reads TGTGCCAGCAGCCAATCGATTGGCTCTGGGGCCAACGGCCTGACTTTC.

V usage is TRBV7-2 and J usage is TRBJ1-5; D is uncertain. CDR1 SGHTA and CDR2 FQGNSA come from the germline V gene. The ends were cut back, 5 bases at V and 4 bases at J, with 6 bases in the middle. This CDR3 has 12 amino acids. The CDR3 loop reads CASSGSNQPQHF. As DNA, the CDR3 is TGTGCCAGCAGCGGCAGTAATCAGCCCCAGCATTTT.

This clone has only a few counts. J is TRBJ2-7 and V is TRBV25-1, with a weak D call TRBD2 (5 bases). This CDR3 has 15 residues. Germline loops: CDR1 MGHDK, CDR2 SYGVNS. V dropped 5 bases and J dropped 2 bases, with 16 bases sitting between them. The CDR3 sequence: CASSSTTPPAYEQYF. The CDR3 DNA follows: TGTGCCAGCAGTTCGACTACCCCCCCCGCCTACGAGCAGTACTTC.

The DNA of the CDR3 is TGTGCCACCAGCAGAGATATAGAAGAGACCCAGTACTTC. This encodes CATSRDIEETQYF. J is TRBJ2-5 and V is TRBV15; no firm D call. Germline-derived CDR1 and CDR2 are LNHNV and YYDKDF (reference sequence). The CDR3 sequence is 13 residues long. V gave up 0 bases and J gave up 3 bases, with 5 bases separating them.

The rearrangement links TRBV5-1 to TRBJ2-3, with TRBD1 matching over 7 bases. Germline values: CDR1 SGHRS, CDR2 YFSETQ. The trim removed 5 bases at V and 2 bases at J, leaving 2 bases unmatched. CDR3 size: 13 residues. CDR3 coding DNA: TGCGCCAGCAGGCAGGGGGACACAGATACGCAGTATTTT. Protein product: CASRQGDTDTQYF.

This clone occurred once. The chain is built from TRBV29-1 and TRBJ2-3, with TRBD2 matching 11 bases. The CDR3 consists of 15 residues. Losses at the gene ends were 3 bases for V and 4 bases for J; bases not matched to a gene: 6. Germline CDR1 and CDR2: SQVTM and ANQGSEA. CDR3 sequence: CSVEVAGGPSDTQYF. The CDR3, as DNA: TGCAGCGTTGAGGTAGCGGGAGGGCCCTCAGATACGCAGTATTTT.

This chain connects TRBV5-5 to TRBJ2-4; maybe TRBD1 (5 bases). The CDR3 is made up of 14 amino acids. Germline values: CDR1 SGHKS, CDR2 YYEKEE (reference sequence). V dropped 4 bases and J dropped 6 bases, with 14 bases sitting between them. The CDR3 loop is CASSPLQDRNIQYF. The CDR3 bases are TGTGCCAGCAGCCCCCTACAAGACAGAAACATTCAGTACTTC.

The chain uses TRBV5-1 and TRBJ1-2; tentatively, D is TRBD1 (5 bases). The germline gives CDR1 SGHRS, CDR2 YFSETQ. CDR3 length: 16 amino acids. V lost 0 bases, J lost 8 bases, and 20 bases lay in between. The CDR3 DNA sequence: TGCGCCAGCAGCTTGGAATACGGGGGTGGGAGTATGGGCTACACCTTC. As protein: CASSLEYGGGSMGYTF.

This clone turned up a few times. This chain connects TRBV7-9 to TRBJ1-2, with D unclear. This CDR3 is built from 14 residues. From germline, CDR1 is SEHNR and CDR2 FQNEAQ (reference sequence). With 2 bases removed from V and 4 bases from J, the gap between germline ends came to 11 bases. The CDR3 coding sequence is TGTGCCAGCAGCTTAAGTGCGGGCACCTATGGCTACACCTTC. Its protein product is CASSLSAGTYGYTF.

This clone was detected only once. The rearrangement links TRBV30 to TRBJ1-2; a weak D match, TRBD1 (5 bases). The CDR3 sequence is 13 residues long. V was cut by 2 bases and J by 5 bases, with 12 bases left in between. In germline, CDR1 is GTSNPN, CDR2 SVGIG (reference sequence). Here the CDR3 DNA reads TGTGCCTGGAGTCCCGAGACAGAGTATGGCTACACCTTC. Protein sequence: CAWSPETEYGYTF.

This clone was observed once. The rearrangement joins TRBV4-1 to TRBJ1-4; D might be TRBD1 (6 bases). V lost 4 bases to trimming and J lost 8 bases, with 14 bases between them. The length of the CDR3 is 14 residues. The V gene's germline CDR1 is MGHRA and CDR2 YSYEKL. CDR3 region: CASSRGQGGEKLFF. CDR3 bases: TGCGCCAGCAGCCGGGGGCAGGGTGGGGAAAAACTGTTTTTT.

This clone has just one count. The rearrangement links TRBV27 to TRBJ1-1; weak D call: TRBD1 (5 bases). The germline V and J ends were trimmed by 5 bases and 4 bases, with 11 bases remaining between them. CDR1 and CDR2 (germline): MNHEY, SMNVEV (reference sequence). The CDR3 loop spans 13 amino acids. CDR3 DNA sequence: TGTGCCAGCAGTCTGGGGGGGAGCACTGAAGCTTTCTTT. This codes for CASSLGGSTEAFF.

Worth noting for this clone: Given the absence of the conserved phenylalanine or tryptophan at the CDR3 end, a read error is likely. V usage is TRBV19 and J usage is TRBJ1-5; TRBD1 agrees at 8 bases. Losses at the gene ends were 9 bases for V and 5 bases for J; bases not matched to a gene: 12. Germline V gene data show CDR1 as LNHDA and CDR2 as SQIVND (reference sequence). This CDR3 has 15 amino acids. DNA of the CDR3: TGTGCCAGCAGGCCGGGACAGGAGGGGTATCAGCCCCAGCATCTT. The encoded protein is CASRPGQEGYQPQHL.

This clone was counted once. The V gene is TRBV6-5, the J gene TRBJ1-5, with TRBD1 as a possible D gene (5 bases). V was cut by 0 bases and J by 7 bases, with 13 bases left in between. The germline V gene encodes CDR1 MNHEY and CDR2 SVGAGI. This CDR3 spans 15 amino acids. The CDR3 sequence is CASSYSAGGSQPQHF. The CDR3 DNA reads TGTGCCAGCAGTTACTCGGCGGGGGGGTCCCAGCCCCAGCATTTT.

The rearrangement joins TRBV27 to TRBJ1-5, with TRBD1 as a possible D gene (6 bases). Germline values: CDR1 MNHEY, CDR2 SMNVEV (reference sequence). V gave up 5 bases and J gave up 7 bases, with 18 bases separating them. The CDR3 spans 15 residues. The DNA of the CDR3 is TGTGCCAGCAGTACAGGGTACGGGATAAACCAGCCCCAGCATTTT. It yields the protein CASSTGYGINQPQHF.

CDR3 sequence reads: CAIRDIRDSYEQYF. In DNA form, the CDR3 reads TGTGCCATCAGGGACATCCGGGACAGCTACGAGCAGTACTTC. V is TRBV10-3 and J is TRBJ2-7; 7 bases line up with TRBD1. In germline, CDR1 is ENHRY, CDR2 SYGVKD. The CDR3 contains 14 residues. The V segment lost 6 bases and the J segment 3 bases; nucleotides outside the gene matches: 8.

The CDR3 DNA reads as TGCAGCTCCCCCGGAGCGACGCCTCCGATTTCCTACGAGCAGTACTTC. Protein: CSSPGATPPISYEQYF. V and J are TRBV29-1 and TRBJ2-7; D unclear. The length of the CDR3 is 16 residues. V dropped 8 bases and J dropped 1 base, with 24 bases sitting between them. In germline, CDR1 is SQVTM, CDR2 ANQGSEA.

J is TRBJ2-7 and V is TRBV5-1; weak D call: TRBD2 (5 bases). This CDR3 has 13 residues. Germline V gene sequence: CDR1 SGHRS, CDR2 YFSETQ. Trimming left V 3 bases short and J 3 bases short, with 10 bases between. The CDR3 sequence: CASSSVGNYEQYF. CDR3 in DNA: TGCGCCAGCAGCTCAGTCGGGAACTACGAGCAGTACTTC. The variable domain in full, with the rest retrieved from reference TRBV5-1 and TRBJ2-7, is KAGVTQTPRYLIKTRGQQVTLSCSPISGHRSVSWYQQTPGQGLQFLFEYFSETQRNKGNFPGRFSGRQFSNSRSEMNVSTLELGDSALYLCASSSVGNYEQYFGPGTRLTVT.

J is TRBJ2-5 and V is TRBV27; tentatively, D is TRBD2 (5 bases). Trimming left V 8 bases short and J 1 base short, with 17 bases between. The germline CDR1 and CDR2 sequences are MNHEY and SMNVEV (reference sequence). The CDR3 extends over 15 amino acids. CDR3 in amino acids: CASSHLTGLQETQYF. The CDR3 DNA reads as TGTGCCAGCTCTCATCTGACCGGACTCCAAGAGACCCAGTACTTC.